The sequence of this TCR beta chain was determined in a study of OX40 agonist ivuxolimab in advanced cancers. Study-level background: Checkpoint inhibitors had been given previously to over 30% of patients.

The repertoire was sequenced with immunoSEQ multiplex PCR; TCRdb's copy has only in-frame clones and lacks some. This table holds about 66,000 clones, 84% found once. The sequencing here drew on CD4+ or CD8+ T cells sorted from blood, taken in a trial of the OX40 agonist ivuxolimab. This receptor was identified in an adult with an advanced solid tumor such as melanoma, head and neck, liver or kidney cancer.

In nucleotides, the CDR3 is TGCGCCAGCAGCGCGGACAGGGCGAAAGACGAAGCTTTCTTT. Its protein product is CASSADRAKDEAFF. The chain is built from TRBV5-1 and TRBJ1-1; 8 bases map to TRBD1. V shed 4 bases and J 8 bases; nucleotides not matched to a gene: 10. The CDR3 covers 14 residues. The V gene's germline CDR1 is SGHRS and CDR2 YFSETQ. The entire variable domain, with the rest obtained from reference TRBV5-1 and TRBJ1-1, is as follows: KAGVTQTPRYLIKTRGQQVTLSCSPISGHRSVSWYQQTPGQGLQFLFEYFSETQRNKGNFPGRFSGRQFSNSRSEMNVSTLELGDSALYLCASSADRAKDEAFFGQGTRLTVV.